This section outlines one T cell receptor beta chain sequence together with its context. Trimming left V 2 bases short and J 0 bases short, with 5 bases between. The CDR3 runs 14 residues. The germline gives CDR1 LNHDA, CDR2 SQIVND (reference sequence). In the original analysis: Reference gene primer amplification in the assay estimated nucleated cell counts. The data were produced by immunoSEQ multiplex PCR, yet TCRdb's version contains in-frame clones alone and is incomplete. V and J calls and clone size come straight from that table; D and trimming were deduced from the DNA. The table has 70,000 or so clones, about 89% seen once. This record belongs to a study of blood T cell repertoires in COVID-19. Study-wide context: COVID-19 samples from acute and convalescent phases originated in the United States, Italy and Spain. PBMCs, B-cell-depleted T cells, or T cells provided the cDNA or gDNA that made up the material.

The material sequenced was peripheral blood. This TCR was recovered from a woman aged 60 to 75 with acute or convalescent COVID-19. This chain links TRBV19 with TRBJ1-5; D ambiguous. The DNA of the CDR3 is TGTGCCAGTAGTATATACATTAGCAATCAGCCCCAGCATTTT. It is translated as CASSIYISNQPQHF.